This TCR beta chain was captured in a study of shared clonotypes between healthy human individuals. The V end was cut by 6 bases, the J end by 4 bases, with 3 bases between. This CDR3 is 11 amino acids long. CDR1 and CDR2 (germline): LNHDA, SQIVND (reference sequence). Naive-designated CD8 cells lacked CD45RO, were positively enriched for CCR7, and omitted terminally differentiated effector memory CD45RA+ cells. Data came from immunoSEQ multiplex PCR; TCRdb stores just in-frame clones and leaves some out. Of a few hundred thousand clones listed, nearly 97% are singletons. The chain joins TRBV19 to TRBJ2-2, with D uncertain. The TCR was taken from a woman between 25 and 40 years old in good health. The specimen was naive CD8+ T cells sorted from blood. CDR3 region: CASSFTGELFF. The DNA for the CDR3 is TGTGCCAGTAGCTTCACCGGGGAGCTGTTTTTT.